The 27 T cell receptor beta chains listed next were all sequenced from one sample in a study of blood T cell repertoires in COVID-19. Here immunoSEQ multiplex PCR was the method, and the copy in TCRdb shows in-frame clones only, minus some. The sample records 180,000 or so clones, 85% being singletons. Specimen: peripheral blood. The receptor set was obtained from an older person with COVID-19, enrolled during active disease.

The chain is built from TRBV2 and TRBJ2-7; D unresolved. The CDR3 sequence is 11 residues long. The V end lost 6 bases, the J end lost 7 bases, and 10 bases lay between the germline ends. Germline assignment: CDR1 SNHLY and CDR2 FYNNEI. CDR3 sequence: CASSGRQEQYF. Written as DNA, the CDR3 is TGTGCCAGCAGCGGCCGACAAGAGCAGTACTTC.

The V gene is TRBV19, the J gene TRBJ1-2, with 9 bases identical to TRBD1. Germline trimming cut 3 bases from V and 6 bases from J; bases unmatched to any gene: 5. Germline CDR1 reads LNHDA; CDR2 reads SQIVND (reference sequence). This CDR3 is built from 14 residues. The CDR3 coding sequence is TGTGCCAGTAGTATTCCCGACAGGGGGGATGGCTACACCTTC. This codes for CASSIPDRGDGYTF.

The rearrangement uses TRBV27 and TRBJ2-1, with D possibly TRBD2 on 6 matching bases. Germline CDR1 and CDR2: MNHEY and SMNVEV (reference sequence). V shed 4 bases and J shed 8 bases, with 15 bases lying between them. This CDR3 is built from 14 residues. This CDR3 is CASSWLRGGDEQFF. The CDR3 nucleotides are TGTGCCAGCAGTTGGCTGCGAGGAGGGGATGAGCAGTTCTTC.

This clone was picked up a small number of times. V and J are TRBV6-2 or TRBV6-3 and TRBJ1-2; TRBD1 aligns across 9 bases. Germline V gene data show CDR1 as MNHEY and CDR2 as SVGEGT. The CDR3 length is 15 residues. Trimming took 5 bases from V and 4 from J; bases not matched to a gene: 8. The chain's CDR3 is CASSGQGSASYGYTF. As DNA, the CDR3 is TGTGCCAGCAGTGGACAGGGGTCAGCTAGCTATGGCTACACCTTC.

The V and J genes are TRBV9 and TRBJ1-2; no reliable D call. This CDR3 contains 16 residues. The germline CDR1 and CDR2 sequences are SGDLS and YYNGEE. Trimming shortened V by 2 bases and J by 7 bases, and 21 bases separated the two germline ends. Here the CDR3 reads CASSVYGIMVGSGYTF. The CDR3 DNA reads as TGTGCCAGCAGCGTTTATGGAATAATGGTCGGGTCTGGCTACACCTTC.

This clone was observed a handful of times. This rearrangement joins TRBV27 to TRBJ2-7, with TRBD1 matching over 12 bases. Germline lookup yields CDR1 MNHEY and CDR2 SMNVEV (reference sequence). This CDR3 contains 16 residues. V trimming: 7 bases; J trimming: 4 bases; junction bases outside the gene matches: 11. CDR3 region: CASTPSGDRGRYEQYF. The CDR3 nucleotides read TGTGCCAGCACCCCCTCCGGGGACAGGGGGCGGTACGAGCAGTACTTC.

CDR3 protein: CASSRGGQTTDTQYF. The CDR3 DNA reads TGTGCCAGCAGCCGCGGTGGACAGACGACAGATACGCAGTATTTT. The chain has TRBV3-1 (or the pseudogene TRBV3-2) and TRBJ2-3, with D possibly TRBD1 on 6 matching bases. The germline V and J ends were trimmed by 4 bases and 3 bases, with 14 bases remaining between them. CDR1 is LGHDT, CDR2 YNNKEL, per germline (reference sequence). This CDR3 spans 15 amino acids.

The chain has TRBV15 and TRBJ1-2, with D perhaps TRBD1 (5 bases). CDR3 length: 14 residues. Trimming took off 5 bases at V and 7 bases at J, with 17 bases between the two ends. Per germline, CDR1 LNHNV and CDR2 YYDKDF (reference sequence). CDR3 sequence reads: CATSQQVRRSGYTF. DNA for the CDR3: TGTGCCACCAGCCAACAGGTCAGGCGCTCTGGCTACACCTTC.

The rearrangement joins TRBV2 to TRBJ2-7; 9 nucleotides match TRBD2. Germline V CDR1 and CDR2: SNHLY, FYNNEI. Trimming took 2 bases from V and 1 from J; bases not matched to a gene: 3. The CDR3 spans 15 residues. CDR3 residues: CASSEQAGGSYEQYF. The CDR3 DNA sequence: TGTGCCAGCAGTGAACAAGCGGGGGGTTCCTACGAGCAGTACTTC.

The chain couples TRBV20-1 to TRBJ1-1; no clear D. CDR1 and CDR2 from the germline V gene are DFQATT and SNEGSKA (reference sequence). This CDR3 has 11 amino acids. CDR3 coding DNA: TGCATAGTGCAGGCCTACACTGAAGCTTTCTTT. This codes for CIVQAYTEAFF.

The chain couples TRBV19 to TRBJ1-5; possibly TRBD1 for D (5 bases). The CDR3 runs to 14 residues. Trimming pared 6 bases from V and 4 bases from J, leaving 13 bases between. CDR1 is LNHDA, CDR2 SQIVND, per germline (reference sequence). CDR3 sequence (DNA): TGTGCCAGTAGCCAGGGTTCTTGGAATCAGCCCCAGCATTTT. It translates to CASSQGSWNQPQHF.

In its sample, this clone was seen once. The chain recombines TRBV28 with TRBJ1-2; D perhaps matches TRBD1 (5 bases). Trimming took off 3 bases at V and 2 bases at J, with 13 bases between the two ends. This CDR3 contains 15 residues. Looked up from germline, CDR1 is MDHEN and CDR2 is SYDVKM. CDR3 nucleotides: TGTGCCAGCAGTTTCTCGAGACAGTGGAACTATGGCTACACCTTC. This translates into CASSFSRQWNYGYTF.

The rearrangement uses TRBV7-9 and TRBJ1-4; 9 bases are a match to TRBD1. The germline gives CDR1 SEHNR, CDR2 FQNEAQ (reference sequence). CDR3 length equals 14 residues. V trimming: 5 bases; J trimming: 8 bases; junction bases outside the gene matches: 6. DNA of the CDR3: TGTGCCAGCAGCGCCGGGACAGGGCTCGAAAAACTGTTTTTT. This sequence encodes CASSAGTGLEKLFF.

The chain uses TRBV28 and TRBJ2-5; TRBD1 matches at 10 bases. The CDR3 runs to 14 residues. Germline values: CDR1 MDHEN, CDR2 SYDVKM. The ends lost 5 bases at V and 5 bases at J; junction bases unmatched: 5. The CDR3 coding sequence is TGTGCCAGCAGTCGACAGGGGGCGGTTGAGACCCAGTACTTC. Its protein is CASSRQGAVETQYF.

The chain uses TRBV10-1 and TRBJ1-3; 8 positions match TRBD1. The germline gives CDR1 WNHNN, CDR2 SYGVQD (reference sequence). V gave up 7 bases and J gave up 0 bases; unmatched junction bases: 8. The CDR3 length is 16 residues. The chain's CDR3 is CASNTHRGSSGNTIYF. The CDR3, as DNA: TGCGCCAGCAATACACACAGGGGGAGCTCTGGAAACACCATATATTTT.

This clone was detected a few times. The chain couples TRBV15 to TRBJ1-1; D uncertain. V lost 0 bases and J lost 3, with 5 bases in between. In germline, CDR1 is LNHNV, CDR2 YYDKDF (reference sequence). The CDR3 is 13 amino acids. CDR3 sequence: CATSRERYTEAFF. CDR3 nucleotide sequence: TGTGCCACCAGCAGAGAACGGTACACTGAAGCTTTCTTT.

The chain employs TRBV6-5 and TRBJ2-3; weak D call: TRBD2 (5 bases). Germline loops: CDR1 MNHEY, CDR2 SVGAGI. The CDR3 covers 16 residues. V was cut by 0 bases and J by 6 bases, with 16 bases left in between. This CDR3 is CASSYSKISASDTQYF. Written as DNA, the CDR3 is TGTGCCAGCAGTTACTCGAAGATTAGCGCAAGCGATACGCAGTATTTT.

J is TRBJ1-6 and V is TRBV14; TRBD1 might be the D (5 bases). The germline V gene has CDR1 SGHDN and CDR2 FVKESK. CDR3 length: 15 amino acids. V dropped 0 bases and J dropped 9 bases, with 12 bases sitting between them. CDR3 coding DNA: TGTGCCAGCAGCCAAGAAACAGGCCTTGGTTCACCCCTCCACTTT. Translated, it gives CASSQETGLGSPLHF.

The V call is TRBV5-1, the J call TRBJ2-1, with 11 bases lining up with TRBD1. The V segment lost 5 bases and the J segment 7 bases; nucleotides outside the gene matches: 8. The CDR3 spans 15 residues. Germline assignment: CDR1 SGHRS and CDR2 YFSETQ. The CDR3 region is CASRPGQGVQNEQFF. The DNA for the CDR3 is TGCGCCAGCAGACCGGGACAGGGGGTTCAAAATGAGCAGTTCTTC.

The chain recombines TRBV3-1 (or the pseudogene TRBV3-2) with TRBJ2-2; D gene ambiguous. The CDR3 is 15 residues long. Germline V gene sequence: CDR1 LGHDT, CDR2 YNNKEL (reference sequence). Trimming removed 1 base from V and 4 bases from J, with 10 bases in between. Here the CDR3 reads CASSQAVKSTGELFF. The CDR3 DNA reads TGTGCCAGCAGCCAAGCGGTCAAAAGCACCGGGGAGCTGTTTTTT.

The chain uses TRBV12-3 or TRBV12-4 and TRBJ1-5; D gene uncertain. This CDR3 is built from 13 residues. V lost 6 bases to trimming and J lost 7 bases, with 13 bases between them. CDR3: CASSPQINQPQHF. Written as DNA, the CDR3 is TGTGCCAGCAGCCCACAAATTAACCAGCCCCAGCATTTT.

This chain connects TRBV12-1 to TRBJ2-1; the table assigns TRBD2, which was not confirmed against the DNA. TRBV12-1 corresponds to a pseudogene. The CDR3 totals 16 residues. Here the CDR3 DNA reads TGTGCCAGCACGAGTGGCCGGGGGGACCACCCGGGGGGGCAGTTCTTC. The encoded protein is CASTSGRGDHPGGQFF.

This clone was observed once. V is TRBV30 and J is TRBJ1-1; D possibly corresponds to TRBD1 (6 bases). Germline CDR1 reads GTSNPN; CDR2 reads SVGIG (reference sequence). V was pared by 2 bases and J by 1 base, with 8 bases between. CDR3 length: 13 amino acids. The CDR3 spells CAWSKQGNTEAFF. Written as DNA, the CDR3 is TGTGCCTGGAGTAAACAGGGGAACACTGAAGCTTTCTTT.

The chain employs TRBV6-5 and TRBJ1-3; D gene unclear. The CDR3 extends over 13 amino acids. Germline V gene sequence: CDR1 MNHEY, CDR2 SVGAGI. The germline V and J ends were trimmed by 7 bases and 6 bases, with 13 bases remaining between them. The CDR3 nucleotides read TGTGCCAGCAATAGAAGGAGTGAAAACACCATATATTTT. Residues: CASNRRSENTIYF.

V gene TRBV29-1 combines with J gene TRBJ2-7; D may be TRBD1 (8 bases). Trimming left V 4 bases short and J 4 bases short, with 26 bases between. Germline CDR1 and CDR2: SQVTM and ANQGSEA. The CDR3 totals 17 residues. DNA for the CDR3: TGCAGCGTTGGGGGGGGTTATCCGGGACAGGATCTTTACGAGCAGTACTTC. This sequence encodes CSVGGGYPGQDLYEQYF.

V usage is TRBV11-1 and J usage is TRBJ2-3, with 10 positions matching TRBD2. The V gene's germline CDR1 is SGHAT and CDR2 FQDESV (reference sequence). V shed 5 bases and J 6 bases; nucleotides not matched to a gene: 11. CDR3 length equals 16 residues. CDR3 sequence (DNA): TGTGCCAGCAGCATCCGTGGGCTAGCGGGAGAGGATACGCAGTATTTT. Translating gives CASSIRGLAGEDTQYF.

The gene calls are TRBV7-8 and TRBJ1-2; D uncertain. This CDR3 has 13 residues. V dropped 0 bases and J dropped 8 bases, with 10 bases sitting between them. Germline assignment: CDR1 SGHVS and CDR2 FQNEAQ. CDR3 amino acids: CASSLAGAVGYTF. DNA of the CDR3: TGTGCCAGCAGCTTAGCGGGAGCGGTGGGCTACACCTTC.